The rows below give T cell receptor beta chains drawn from one sample of a study of blood T cell repertoires in COVID-19. The repertoire was sequenced with immunoSEQ multiplex PCR; TCRdb's copy has only in-frame clones and lacks some. The table has approximately 200,000 clones, roughly 80% seen once. Sequencing was done on a sample of peripheral blood. These receptors originate from a woman in her 30s who had recovered from COVID-19. Each CDR3 is given with its conserved first and last residue. A D gene is named only where the DNA matches it firmly. A clone size is listed for some rows: how often the clone was seen (once, few, many), or a class if it is expanded.

V gene,D gene,clone size,J gene,CDR3 protein,CDR3 DNA
TRBV5-1,NA,NA,TRBJ2-1,CASSLASNEQFF,TGCGCCAGCAGCTTGGCTAGCAATGAGCAGTTCTTC
TRBV5-1,TRBD2,NA,TRBJ2-5,CASLDGAGRAAETQYF,TGCGCCAGTCTCGATGGGGCAGGGAGGGCCGCGGAGACCCAGTACTTC
TRBV30,TRBD1,NA,TRBJ2-5,CAWSGTVQETQYF,TGTGCCTGGAGCGGGACAGTTCAAGAGACCCAGTACTTC
TRBV6-5,TRBD2,NA,TRBJ2-1,CASIHGSGGRNEQFF,TGTGCCAGCATCCACGGGAGCGGGGGGCGCAATGAGCAGTTCTTC
TRBV9,TRBD1,NA,TRBJ1-4,CASSGTGGESANEKLFF,TGTGCCAGCAGCGGTACAGGGGGCGAGTCTGCTAATGAAAAACTGTTTTTT
TRBV5-1,TRBD1,once,TRBJ2-7,CASSLAGTGLTYEQYF,TGCGCCAGCAGCTTGGCCGGGACAGGGCTAACCTACGAGCAGTACTTC
TRBV3-1/TRBV3-2,TRBD1,NA,TRBJ1-5,CASSRKTGDQPQHF,TGTGCCAGCAGCCGAAAGACAGGGGATCAGCCCCAGCATTTT
TRBV28,TRBD2,NA,TRBJ2-7,CASSYAGGIEQYF,TGTGCCAGCAGTTATGCCGGGGGGATCGAGCAGTACTTC
TRBV10-3,NA,NA,TRBJ1-2,CAISGQVHPNSNYGYTF,TGTGCCATCAGTGGGCAGGTCCACCCCAACTCTAACTATGGCTACACCTTC
TRBV18,NA,NA,TRBJ2-2,CASSPRDTSNTGELFF,TGTGCCAGCTCACCCCGGGACACAAGCAACACCGGGGAGCTGTTTTTT
TRBV19,TRBD2,NA,TRBJ2-7,CASSHRLGLEGVGEQYF,TGTGCCAGTAGTCACCGACTCGGACTAGAAGGGGTCGGCGAGCAGTACTTC
TRBV5-1,TRBD1,NA,TRBJ1-1,CASSFQRQGATEAFF,TGCGCCAGCAGCTTTCAGCGACAGGGGGCCACTGAAGCTTTCTTT
TRBV11-3,TRBD2,NA,TRBJ2-1,CASSYSGRANNEQFF,TGTGCCAGCAGCTATAGCGGGAGGGCCAACAATGAGCAGTTCTTC
TRBV9,NA,NA,TRBJ1-3,CASSPRGSNSGNTIYF,TGTGCCAGCAGTCCCCGCGGGTCCAACTCTGGAAACACCATATATTTT
TRBV28,NA,NA,TRBJ1-1,CASSTVPNTEAFF,TGTGCCAGCAGTACGGTCCCGAACACTGAAGCTTTCTTT
TRBV3-1/TRBV3-2,NA,NA,TRBJ2-5,CASSPGRGEWETQYF,TGTGCCAGCAGCCCGGGCCGTGGGGAGTGGGAGACCCAGTACTTC
TRBV7-3,TRBD2,NA,TRBJ2-5,CASSFQAGVGETQYF,TGTGCCAGCAGCTTCCAAGCGGGAGTGGGAGAGACCCAGTACTTC
TRBV5-6,TRBD1,once,TRBJ1-4,CASSLTGQDPLVGKLFF,TGTGCCAGCAGCTTGACGGGACAGGATCCGTTGGTTGGAAAACTGTTTTTT
TRBV23-1,TRBD1,once,TRBJ2-7,CASSPLTGGSYEQYF,TGCGCCAGCAGTCCCCTGACAGGGGGAAGCTACGAGCAGTACTTC
TRBV15,TRBD1,few,TRBJ2-1,CATSDRGTYNEQFF,TGTGCCACCTCTGACAGGGGAACCTACAATGAGCAGTTCTTC
TRBV5-5,TRBD2,NA,TRBJ2-7,CASSLEVGRSFEQYF,TGTGCCAGCAGCTTGGAGGTCGGGAGGTCTTTCGAGCAGTACTTC
TRBV28,TRBD1,NA,TRBJ2-7,CASSSSGGLGYEQYF,TGTGCCAGCAGCTCCTCAGGGGGCTTGGGCTACGAGCAGTACTTC
TRBV7-3,TRBD1,NA,TRBJ2-2,CASSLRRSQGGTGELFF,TGTGCCAGCAGCTTAAGGCGGTCACAGGGGGGCACCGGGGAGCTGTTTTTT
TRBV21-1,NA,NA,TRBJ1-2,CASSKLGGDQRDYGYTF,TGTGCCAGCAGCAAATTAGGGGGGGACCAGAGAGACTATGGCTACACCTTC
TRBV6-2/TRBV6-3,NA,NA,TRBJ1-5,CASSYSGGRGNQHF,TGTGCCAGCAGTTACTCGGGAGGGCGGGGAAACCAGCATTTT
TRBV6-5,NA,NA,TRBJ1-2,CASTSGGFYGYTF,TGTGCCAGCACCTCGGGCGGGTTCTATGGCTACACCTTT
TRBV6-2/TRBV6-3,TRBD1,NA,TRBJ2-7,CASSFGQAVQYF,TGTGCCAGCAGTTTCGGACAGGCGGTGCAGTACTTC
TRBV28,TRBD1,NA,TRBJ2-5,CATRDSLSQETQYF,TGTGCCACACGGGACAGTCTCTCCCAAGAGACCCAGTACTTC
TRBV11-2,NA,once,TRBJ1-5,CASSWGRGQPQHF,TGTGCCAGCAGCTGGGGGCGCGGTCAGCCCCAGCATTTT
TRBV6-6,NA,NA,TRBJ1-3,CASSQRGNTIYF,TGTGCCAGCAGCCAGAGGGGAAACACCATATATTTT
TRBV24-1,TRBD2,few,TRBJ2-7,CATSDHEGLAGDLGEQYF,TGTGCCACCAGTGACCATGAGGGACTAGCGGGAGATTTGGGGGAGCAGTACTTC
TRBV9,NA,few,TRBJ2-7,CASSDATKQYF,TGTGCCAGCAGCGATGCTACGAAGCAGTACTTC
TRBV4-1,TRBD1,NA,TRBJ2-7,CASSADRGDEQYF,TGCGCCAGCAGCGCGGACAGGGGCGACGAGCAGTACTTC
TRBV24-1,TRBD2,NA,TRBJ2-5,CATSAVAGDQETQYF,TGTGCCACCAGTGCGGTAGCGGGAGACCAAGAGACCCAGTACTTC
TRBV7-6,TRBD1,NA,TRBJ2-1,CASSSWRTGDNEQFF,TGTGCCAGCAGCTCCTGGCGGACAGGAGACAATGAGCAGTTCTTC
TRBV28,TRBD1,NA,TRBJ2-7,CASSLTGTGNANF,TGTGCCAGCTCCCTAACCGGGACAGGGAACGCCAACTTC
TRBV27,NA,NA,TRBJ2-7,CASTQGFPDEQYF,TGTGCCAGCACTCAGGGCTTCCCGGACGAGCAGTACTTC
TRBV7-3,NA,once,TRBJ1-2,CASSLGQGTNYGYTF,TGTGCCAGCAGCTTAGGTCAGGGGACTAACTATGGCTACACCTTC
TRBV5-1,NA,NA,TRBJ1-5,CASSLSGGEAGNQPQHF,TGCGCCAGCAGCTTAAGCGGCGGGGAGGCGGGCAATCAGCCCCAGCATTTT
TRBV5-4,NA,NA,TRBJ2-1,CASMDRYSYNEQFF,TGTGCCAGCATGGACAGATACTCCTACAATGAGCAGTTCTTC
TRBV5-1,NA,NA,TRBJ2-7,CASSGGTETFYEQYF,TGCGCCAGCAGCGGGGGGACGGAGACCTTCTACGAGCAGTACTTC
TRBV9,TRBD1,NA,TRBJ2-2,CASSAYLDRDTGELFF,TGTGCCAGCAGCGCTTACTTAGACAGGGACACCGGGGAGCTGTTTTTT
TRBV9,TRBD2,NA,TRBJ2-7,CASSARTSAEQYF,TGTGCCAGCAGCGCCCGGACTAGTGCCGAGCAGTACTTC
TRBV7-9,TRBD2,NA,TRBJ2-1,CASSLGLAGTYNEQFF,TGTGCCAGCAGCTTAGGGCTAGCGGGAACCTACAATGAGCAGTTCTTC
TRBV24-1,NA,NA,TRBJ1-4,CATSDSTDSNEKLFF,TGTGCCACCAGTGATTCGACAGATTCTAATGAAAAACTGTTTTTT
TRBV6-1,TRBD2,NA,TRBJ2-1,CATTTSGSVNEQFF,TGTGCTACCACGACTAGCGGGAGTGTGAATGAGCAGTTCTTC
TRBV6-6,NA,NA,TRBJ1-5,CASSYSWDTNQPQHF,TGTGCCAGCAGTTACTCGTGGGACACCAATCAGCCCCAGCATTTT
TRBV27,TRBD1,NA,TRBJ2-7,CASTEDRVYEQYF,TGTGCCAGCACCGAAGACAGGGTATACGAGCAGTACTTC
TRBV11-2,TRBD1,NA,TRBJ2-1,CASSPRQGTIDEQFF,TGTGCCAGCAGCCCGAGACAGGGGACAATCGATGAGCAGTTCTTC
TRBV28,TRBD1,NA,TRBJ1-2,CASTSIRDRVYGYTF,TGTGCCAGCACCTCAATCAGGGACAGGGTTTATGGCTACACCTTC
TRBV30,TRBD1,once,TRBJ1-2,CAWSLTGSGYTF,TGTGCCTGGAGTCTGACAGGGTCTGGCTACACCTTC
TRBV28,NA,NA,TRBJ1-2,CASSWGREYYGYTF,TGTGCCAGCAGTTGGGGCAGGGAATACTATGGCTACACCTTC
TRBV10-3,TRBD2,NA,TRBJ2-3,CAISVGTSGITSGTDTQYF,TGTGCCATCAGTGTTGGGACTAGCGGGATTACTTCTGGCACAGATACGCAGTATTTT
TRBV11-2,NA,few,TRBJ1-2,CASRPTRVYGYTF,TGTGCCAGCAGACCTACACGGGTTTATGGCTACACCTTC
TRBV29-1,TRBD1,NA,TRBJ1-2,CSVDTGVPPYGYTF,TGCAGCGTGGATACAGGGGTTCCCCCCTATGGCTACACCTTC
TRBV5-1,NA,once,TRBJ1-2,CASSLTAAKAEGYTF,TGCGCCAGCAGCTTGACAGCCGCTAAGGCCGAAGGCTACACCTTC
TRBV7-9,NA,few,TRBJ1-3,CAIKNGGSGSSLNTIYF,TGTGCCATCAAGAATGGCGGCAGTGGTTCTTCATTAAACACCATATATTTT
TRBV30,NA,NA,TRBJ2-2,CAWDSGELFF,TGTGCCTGGGACTCCGGGGAGCTGTTTTTT
TRBV2,NA,NA,TRBJ2-3,CASSETLGLTDTQYF,TGTGCCAGCAGTGAAACCCTGGGCCTCACAGATACGCAGTATTTT